This T cell receptor (beta chain) was profiled in a study of cytomegalovirus exposure and HLA in healthy donors (dated by TCRdb to 2016 to 2017). For the study in its entirety: According to an earlier analysis of 587 of the donors, 200 million or so T cells yielded roughly 100 million unique TCR beta sequences and about 300 Gb of sequence data. In an earlier analysis of roughly 580 of the donors, high-throughput TCR beta sequencing was used to judge whether each TCR beta V gene segment behaved as functional or pseudogenic. An early release covering roughly 580 HLA-typed donors comprised approximately 290 gigabases of sequencing data and approximately 80 million unique TCR sequences. Alongside the repertoire data, information on donor age, sex, ethnicity and CMV serostatus was compiled. The study combined high-throughput TCR immunosequencing, statistical association of individual TCRs with disease status, and machine learning to predict cytomegalovirus infection status. The number of donors typed differed by locus, with roughly 629-640 for A, B, C, DRB1 and DQB1, over 500 for DQA1, 600 to 610 for DPA1, and roughly 450 for DPB1. In a later analysis, previously published TCR beta repertoires from several hundred donors were re-analyzed and high-resolution HLA genotyping was added so that TCR occurrence patterns could be studied. Rather than drawing on any new phenotypic data, the later analysis identified candidate immune exposures from TCR beta sequences and the way those sequences occurred across donors. Both class I and class II loci were covered by HLA typing, at four-digit resolution. Across 398 genotyped donors of the cohort, an average of roughly 250,000 unique TCR beta nucleotide sequences per donor were sequenced, and roughly a sixth of those sequences were non-productive. Roughly five DR-DQ haplotypes were treated as single units for association and clustering because of strong linkage in the cohort. Genome-wide SNP genotypes for about 60% of the roughly 670 donors were used in a later genetic analysis, which treated that subset as a discovery cohort. A separate validation cohort of roughly 130 different subjects was used in addition to the approximately 640-subject first cohort. The T cell repertoires of 666 subjects were profiled by immunosequencing and related to cytomegalovirus serostatus. The study was designed to test whether signatures of past pathogen exposure could be identified by cataloging public T cell receptors. All discovery cohort repertoires had been generated on a single sequencing platform. Among the approximately 430 genotyped donors, 75% to 90% belonged to the genetic ancestry cluster associated with self-reported Caucasian donors.

The cohort comprised fewer than 750 healthy bone marrow donors. Cohort members were all nominally healthy when sampled, although unrecorded immune exposures were likely present. The donor tested CMV seropositive and was one of the 289 seropositive cohort members. Every donor gave a peripheral blood sample, and the peripheral blood mononuclear cells from that sample were used for TCR beta sequencing. Genomic DNA extraction from the blood cell samples was performed with the Qiagen DNeasy Blood Extraction Kit. The paper as a whole reports these results and caveats: In a later analysis, TCR association rates were found to vary across HLA loci, with the most associated TCRs seen for DRB1 alleles and the fewest for HLA-C alleles. A later analysis found that HLA-associated TCR beta chains were more clonally expanded and had lower generation probabilities than equally common non-associated chains. A later genetic analysis reported fewer N-insertions in productive TCRs among donors in an Asian-associated ancestry cluster than the roughly 620-donor mean. An association between a missense DCLRE1C variant and V-gene and J-gene trimming of TCR beta chains was found in a later genetic analysis and replicated in an independent cohort. The classifier was reported to diagnose cytomegalovirus status with high specificity and sensitivity in both the original cohort and the validation cohort. The sequencing pipeline was judged likely to have produced a cluster of highly shared sequence variants as a technical artifact. Most TCR sequences were observed very rarely across donors, whereas some public TCRs were present in many individuals. The 87-base-pair reads could not distinguish some IMGT-functional V segments, including TRBV6-2 and TRBV6-3, so those segments were excluded. HLA typing was unavailable for some donors at each locus, so association tests used only the typed subset. A later analysis associated 15,000 to 20,000 TCR beta sequences with specific HLA alleles at a false discovery rate of 0.05. Correlated functional status among segregating V segments might reflect linkage disequilibrium, but an unknown experimental factor could not be ruled out. A later analysis reported that several top co-occurrence clusters appeared linked to parvovirus B19, influenza, CMV and Epstein-Barr virus. The study listed approximately 160 TCR beta chains as associated with cytomegalovirus. Because counts were too low, around 18 rarely observed V segments, including chromosome 9 orphons, were left out of the earlier analysis of 500 to 750 of the donors. CMV serostatus was the only immune exposure information available for the cohort. Most CMV-associated TCR beta chains appeared to be HLA-restricted in a later analysis, and the HLA associations seemed to be driven largely by CMV exposure. Sequencing depth was assumed to be roughly uniform across donors in the presence/absence analyses, though that assumption may not hold. A few of the identified cytomegalovirus-associated TCR beta chains were confirmed in vitro to be specific for cytomegalovirus antigens. This cohort had only TCR beta chains sequenced, and the lack of alpha or paired-chain data limited which features could be detected. The authors suggested that the approach could potentially be generalized to other disease states and immunological phenotypes. A further reported finding was that TCR beta sequences accurately predicted the HLA-A and HLA-B alleles for most subjects in the first cohort. When HLA alleles, especially DR and DQ, strongly co-occurred, attributing TCR associations to individual alleles was difficult. In an earlier analysis of 500 to 650 of the donors, most TCR beta V segments appeared in productive rearrangements about 90% or about 30% of the time, broadly matching IMGT annotations.

About this clone itself: The specificity of this receptor is unknown. No base quality values were provided; no much bigger clone lies one nucleotide off.

Spanning cysteine to phenylalanine, the CDR3 consists of 17 amino acids. Solely the CDR3 DNA is kept, with 51 bases framed from the first base. The germline V gene (reference sequence) specifies SEHNR as CDR1 and FQNEAQ as CDR2. V loses 5 bases of germline sequence and J loses 2 bases, and the interval between the two ends is 19 bases. Receptor amplification or capture employed the immunoSEQ multiplex PCR assay. The multiplex PCR relied on a mix of 60 forward primers for TCR Vbeta segments and 13 reverse primers for TCR Jbeta segments. The CDR3 region of rearranged TCR beta genes was amplified from genomic DNA with a multiplex PCR assay. The amplified TCR beta libraries were sequenced on the Illumina HiSeq System as 87-base-pair reads. The source study handled its data this way. Across the roughly 700 repertoires, a later analysis counted about 81 million unique TCR beta chains, 8.5 million to 12 million of which were shared by at least two donors. A nearest-neighbor algorithm error-corrected the raw reads and collapsed the reads into unique sequences, merging closely related sequences to remove PCR and sequencing errors. CDR3 sequences were aligned to IMGT reference sequences to assign V, D and J gene segments. For a sequence to be retained, a match of at least six nucleotides was required to both a V gene segment and a J gene segment. A rearrangement was called productive if the CDR3 had no stop codons and remained in frame with V and J, and every other rearrangement was called non-productive. CDR3 was defined according to IMGT convention as the region running from the second conserved V-encoded cysteine to the conserved J-encoded phenylalanine. In an earlier analysis of roughly 580 of the donors, sequences lacking an unambiguous match to a single V gene segment were excluded. In an earlier analysis of roughly 500 of the donors, V segments were called functional above 56.7% productive rearrangements and were called segregating when the between-donor standard deviation exceeded 5%. A statistical classification framework was built to diagnose cytomegalovirus status from the catalog of TCR beta chain sequences. A later analysis assigned V and J genes by comparing TCR nucleotide sequences with IMGT/GENE-DB human TR gene sequences. The TCRdist pipeline was used in a later analysis to assign CDR3 sequences and most-parsimonious VDJ recombination scenarios. A later analysis defined each TCR beta chain by its CDR3 amino acid sequence plus V-gene family, and excluded reads lacking a unique V-gene family. In a later analysis, nearly 600 highly shared, low-generation-probability nucleotide sequences were removed to address suspected cross-contamination and a sequencing artifact. A later analysis calculated a clonal expansion index for each public chain from normalized within-repertoire ranks of inferred template counts. A later analysis computed generation probabilities with a VDJ recombination model fitted to out-of-frame rearrangements, and checked the results against IGoR. A later analysis scored TCR-TCR, TCR-HLA and TCR-CMV co-occurrence with hypergeometric tests, applying a repertoire-size bias correction to TCR pairs. A later analysis estimated false discovery rates by permuting HLA or CMV assignments 20 times. In a later analysis, co-occurring TCRs were grouped using DBSCAN, with TCRdist sequence similarity added in when clustering inside HLA-allele-positive subsets. Repertoires with fewer than 30,000 or more than 120,000 public chains, plus five repertoires with anomalous nucleotide sharing, were excluded from co-occurrence clustering. As stored in TCRdb, this immuneACCESS dataset retains in-frame rearrangements with V and J assigned. A fraction of the clones does not appear; measured against another copy, unresolved V genes explain less than half of the discrepancy, and the remainder lacks a known reason. V, J and clone size are those of that table, while D and trimming were read from the DNA. In this sample the table shows around 100,000 clones, around 81% of which occur a single time. Together, the top ten hold approximately 4% of the sample.

The V gene is TRBV7-9 and the J gene is TRBJ1-3, and TRBD1 may be the D gene, going by 5 matching bases. This TCR was sampled from a female donor in good health and CMV-seropositive. Sample: PBMCs. The CDR3 in this case is CASSRGQGIRPGNTIYF. The DNA reads TGTGCCAGCAGCCGTGGGCAGGGTATCCGCCCTGGAAACACCATATATTTT.